This T cell receptor (beta chain) appears in the sequencing data of a study of a mutant IDH1 vaccine in newly diagnosed glioma. About the study: Vaccination began 4-6 weeks post radiotherapy alone, or with temozolomide cycles.

As to this clone: Its specificity is not known.

Time point: week 23, last vaccination. Every single dose of the vaccine, 300 ug of mutant IDH1 20-mer peptide, came with topical imiquimod. Study-wide points: The vaccine induced immune responses, and these occurred in about 95% of patients.

Sequencing was performed with immunoSEQ multiplex PCR; in TCRdb, only in-frame clones are kept and a portion is missing. Among 65,000 or so clones listed, 70% to 90% were seen once. The CDR3 contains 17 residues. This sequence was found in a man younger than 40 with glioma. Source: PBMCs, taken from a glioma patient whose treatment included an IDH1 peptide vaccine. This chain uses TRBV21-1 with TRBJ2-6; the D call TRBD1 from the table was never checked on the DNA. TRBV21-1 is tagged as a pseudogene. CDR3 loop: CASTRDRVLSGANVLTF. CDR3 DNA sequence: TGTGCCAGCACCCGGGACAGAGTCCTCTCTGGGGCCAACGTCCTGACTTTC.